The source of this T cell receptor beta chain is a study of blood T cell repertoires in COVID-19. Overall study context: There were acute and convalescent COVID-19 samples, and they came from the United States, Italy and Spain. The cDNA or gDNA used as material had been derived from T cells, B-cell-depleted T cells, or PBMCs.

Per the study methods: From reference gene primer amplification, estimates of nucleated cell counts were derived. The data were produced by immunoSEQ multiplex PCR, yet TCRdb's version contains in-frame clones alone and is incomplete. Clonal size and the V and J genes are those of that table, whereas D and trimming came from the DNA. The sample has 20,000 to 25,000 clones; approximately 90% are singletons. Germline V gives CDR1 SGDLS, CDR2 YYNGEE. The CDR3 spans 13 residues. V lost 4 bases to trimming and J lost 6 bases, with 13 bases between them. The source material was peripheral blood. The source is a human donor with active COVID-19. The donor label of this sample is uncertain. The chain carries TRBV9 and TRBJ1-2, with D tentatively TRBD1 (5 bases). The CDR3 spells CASSPATEHGYTF. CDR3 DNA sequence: TGTGCCAGCAGCCCAGCGACAGAACATGGCTACACCTTC.